These 28 T cell receptor beta chains were sequenced from one sample in a study of shared clonotypes between healthy human individuals. Generated by immunoSEQ multiplex PCR, the TCRdb table keeps only in-frame clones and is missing some. The data contain under 850,000 clones, roughly 72% of them singletons. Material: memory CD4+ T cells sorted from blood. The subset: CD45RA-negative fraction. The receptors shown here come from a woman younger than 45 in good health.

J is TRBJ2-1 and V is TRBV6-1, with TRBD2 matching 7 bases. CDR1 is MNHNS and CDR2 is SASEGT in the germline V gene. With V trimmed by 3 bases and J by 7 bases, 12 bases remained unmatched. The length of the CDR3 is 16 residues. CDR3 protein: CASSDGASGLRNEQFF. The CDR3 DNA follows: TGTGCCAGCAGTGACGGGGCTAGCGGCTTGCGGAATGAGCAGTTCTTC.

This clone was counted once. The V gene is TRBV7-9, the J gene TRBJ2-5; D remains ambiguous. Germline lookup yields CDR1 SEHNR and CDR2 FQNEAQ (reference sequence). The CDR3 totals 13 residues. V lost 1 base, J lost 6 bases, and 9 bases lay in between. The CDR3 loop reads CASSLESSQTQYF. CDR3 bases: TGTGCCAGCAGCTTAGAATCATCCCAGACCCAGTACTTC.

The V gene is TRBV27, the J gene TRBJ2-3; TRBD2 aligns across 7 bases. Germline loops: CDR1 MNHEY, CDR2 SMNVEV (reference sequence). The CDR3 covers 17 residues. The J segment lost 5 bases and the V segment lost 1 base, leaving 12 bases of the junction unmatched. In DNA form, the CDR3 reads TGTGCCAGCAGTTTATATCCTGGCGGGAGCGACTTAGATACGCAGTATTTT. It is translated as CASSLYPGGSDLDTQYF.

V gene TRBV11-2 combines with J gene TRBJ2-7; possible D gene TRBD1, 6 bases. This CDR3 comprises 12 residues. V gave up 9 bases and J gave up 2 bases, with 11 bases separating them. Looked up from germline, CDR1 is SGHAT and CDR2 is FQNNGV. DNA for the CDR3: TGTGCCAGTACAGGGTCGGCCTACGAGCAGTACTTC. The encoded protein is CASTGSAYEQYF.

This clone was seen more than once but under ten times. This same CDR3 is encoded by further DNA sequences in the sample. This chain connects TRBV5-1 to TRBJ2-7, with D unresolved. Trimming shortened V by 3 bases and J by 0 bases, and 4 bases separated the two germline ends. The CDR3 extends over 12 amino acids. Germline V gene lookup returns CDR1 SGHRS and CDR2 YFSETQ. CDR3 region: CASSYSSYEQYF. The CDR3 bases are TGCGCCAGCAGCTACAGCTCCTACGAGCAGTACTTC.

The V gene is TRBV28, the J gene TRBJ2-7, with TRBD1 identical over 8 bases. The trim removed 10 bases at V and 6 bases at J, leaving 11 bases unmatched. Germline V gene sequence: CDR1 MDHEN, CDR2 SYDVKM. The length of the CDR3 is 13 residues. The CDR3 DNA follows: TGTGCCACCCTTGCAGGGGGCGGTTCCGAGCAGTACTTC. Protein: CATLAGGGSEQYF. Filled out from reference TRBV28 and TRBJ2-7, the complete variable domain reads DVKVTQSSRYLVKRTGEKVFLECVQDMDHENMFWYRQDPGLGLRLIYFSYDVKMKEKGDIPEGYSVSREKKERFSLILESASTNQTSMYLCATLAGGGSEQYFGPGTRLTVT.

The chain recombines TRBV28 with TRBJ1-6; 9 bases map to TRBD1. Trimming cost V 6 bases and J 6 bases; bases outside gene matches: 6. CDR3 length: 15 amino acids. Looked up from germline, CDR1 is MDHEN and CDR2 is SYDVKM. This chain's CDR3 is CASSYRGQGNSPLHF. CDR3 in DNA: TGTGCCAGCAGCTATCGGGGACAGGGTAATTCACCCCTCCACTTT.

V and J are TRBV29-1 and TRBJ1-2; D is perhaps TRBD1 (6 bases). The CDR3 extends over 13 amino acids. The ends were cut back, 7 bases at V and 0 bases at J, with 12 bases in the middle. Germline V gene sequence: CDR1 SQVTM, CDR2 ANQGSEA. CDR3 in DNA: TGCAGCGGAACAACAGGGCCTAACTATGGCTACACCTTC. Its translation is CSGTTGPNYGYTF. Variable domain in full (rest from reference TRBV29-1 and TRBJ1-2): SAVISQKPSRDICQRGTSLTIQCQVDSQVTMMFWYRQQPGQSLTLIATANQGSEATYESGFVIDKFPISRPNLTFSTLTVSNMSPEDSSIYLCSGTTGPNYGYTFGSGTRLTVV.

The chain uses TRBV2 and TRBJ1-5; maybe TRBD1 (5 bases). Germline-derived CDR1 and CDR2 are SNHLY and FYNNEI. Trimming took off 7 bases at V and 7 bases at J, with 14 bases between the two ends. The CDR3 spans 13 residues. The CDR3 reads CASKSTEGQPQHF. CDR3 coding DNA: TGTGCCAGCAAATCGACAGAGGGGCAGCCCCAGCATTTT.

By its share, this clone is medium-sized. The chain links TRBV6-1 to TRBJ1-4; D possibly corresponds to TRBD1 (5 bases). CDR3 length: 15 residues. Germline CDR1 and CDR2: MNHNS and SASEGT. V lost 5 bases to trimming and J lost 4 bases, with 14 bases between them. DNA for the CDR3: TGTGCCAGCAGTCCTTACAGGTCGAATAATGAAAAACTGTTTTTT. It specifies CASSPYRSNNEKLFF.

In its sample, this clone was seen many times. The same CDR3 is also encoded by other DNA sequences in this sample. The rearrangement uses TRBV7-9 and TRBJ2-3, with 12 nucleotides matching TRBD2. The CDR3 extends over 16 amino acids. Germline V gene data show CDR1 as SEHNR and CDR2 as FQNEAQ (reference sequence). The trim removed 6 bases at V and 0 bases at J, leaving 4 bases unmatched. The CDR3 DNA reads as TGTGCCAGCAGTTTAACTAGCGGGAGGAGCACAGATACGCAGTATTTT. The encoded protein is CASSLTSGRSTDTQYF.

The chain links TRBV18 to TRBJ2-7; the match to TRBD1 covers 9 bases. The CDR3 is 14 residues long. Germline-derived CDR1 and CDR2 are KGHSH and LQKENI. V shed 2 bases and J 7 bases; nucleotides not matched to a gene: 6. The CDR3 spells CASSPVNRGLEQYF. DNA for the CDR3: TGTGCCAGCTCACCAGTTAACAGGGGGCTTGAGCAGTACTTC.

V gene TRBV7-9 combines with J gene TRBJ2-5, with D perhaps matching TRBD2 (5 bases). The CDR3 length is 13 residues. Looked up from germline, CDR1 is SEHNR and CDR2 is FQNEAQ (reference sequence). V lost 3 bases to trimming and J lost 9 bases, with 14 bases between them. The DNA of the CDR3 is TGTGCCAGCAGCTTTTCCAGCGGTGGGGCCCAGTACTTC. Translation gives CASSFSSGGAQYF.

The chain links TRBV6-6 to TRBJ1-4; TRBD1 matches 7 bases. V lost 5 bases and J lost 6; bases outside the gene matches: 9. CDR1 is MNHNY, CDR2 SVGAGI, per germline (reference sequence). CDR3 size: 15 residues. CDR3 sequence reads: CASSNLGGADEKLFF. The CDR3 coding sequence is TGTGCCAGCAGTAACCTAGGGGGCGCAGATGAAAAACTGTTTTTT.

The chain employs TRBV10-3 and TRBJ2-1, with D possibly matching TRBD2 (6 bases). This CDR3 has 15 amino acids. The V and J ends lost 8 bases and 0 bases respectively, with 14 bases between them. CDR1 is ENHRY, CDR2 SYGVKD, per germline. The CDR3 protein is CAIGSGGASYNEQFF. The CDR3 DNA is TGTGCCATCGGTAGCGGAGGGGCCTCCTACAATGAGCAGTTCTTC.

This chain joins TRBV5-1 and TRBJ2-7, with 12 nucleotides matching TRBD2. This CDR3 has 15 residues. Looked up from germline, CDR1 is SGHRS and CDR2 is YFSETQ. V shed 4 bases, J shed 5 bases, and the junction held 7 bases outside the gene matches. Here the CDR3 DNA reads TGCGCCAGCAGCCTTACGACTAGCGGGAGCGACGAGCAGTACTTC. This translates into CASSLTTSGSDEQYF.

This clone showed up just once. The chain is built from TRBV18 and TRBJ2-1; 7 bases match TRBD2. The CDR3 covers 16 residues. CDR1 and CDR2 (germline): KGHSH, LQKENI. V lost 1 base, J lost 2 bases, and 5 bases stayed unmatched. The CDR3 here is CASSPQGREPYNEQFF. CDR3 sequence (DNA): TGTGCCAGCTCACCACAGGGGCGGGAGCCCTACAATGAGCAGTTCTTC. Together with reference TRBV18 and TRBJ2-1, the CDR3 gives the full variable domain: NAGVMQNPRHLVRRRGQEARLRCSPMKGHSHVYWYRQLPEEGLKFMVYLQKENIIDESGMPKERFSAEFPKEGPSILRIQQVVRGDSAAYFCASSPQGREPYNEQFFGPGTRLTVL.

The CDR3 spells CASSSSGGNDEQYF. CDR3 nucleotide sequence: TGTGCCAGCAGTTCCTCGGGGGGGAACGACGAGCAGTACTTC. The chain employs TRBV27 and TRBJ2-7; 8 bases are a match to TRBD2. This CDR3 is built from 14 residues. The J segment lost 5 bases and the V segment lost 4 bases, leaving 7 bases of the junction unmatched. Germline V gene lookup returns CDR1 MNHEY and CDR2 SMNVEV (reference sequence).

This clone showed up just a few times. The chain carries TRBV6-5 and TRBJ2-7; a possible D gene is TRBD2 (5 bases). The CDR3 is 14 residues long. Trimming shortened V by 3 bases and J by 3 bases, and 12 bases separated the two germline ends. The germline V gene has CDR1 MNHEY and CDR2 SVGAGI. In nucleotides, the CDR3 is TGTGCCAGCAGTTATGCGGGTGCAAGCTACGAGCAGTACTTC. As protein: CASSYAGASYEQYF.

This chain links TRBV30 with TRBJ2-1, with 10 bases identical to TRBD2. Trimming removed 7 bases from V and 1 base from J; junction bases left unmatched: 4. Germline CDR1 GTSNPN, CDR2 SVGIG (reference sequence). CDR3 length equals 14 residues. The chain's CDR3 is CALTSGSSYNEQFF. The CDR3 DNA sequence: TGTGCCTTGACTAGCGGGTCTTCCTACAATGAGCAGTTCTTC.

The count of this clone is one. The rearrangement links TRBV29-1 to TRBJ1-1, with TRBD1 matching over 8 bases. Germline V gene lookup returns CDR1 SQVTM and CDR2 ANQGSEA. V dropped 4 bases and J dropped 7; count of bases not matched to a gene: 8. This CDR3 spans 13 amino acids. This chain's CDR3 is CSVVEQGVVEAFF. CDR3 coding DNA: TGCAGCGTTGTGGAACAGGGGGTGGTTGAAGCTTTCTTT.

V is TRBV19 and J is TRBJ2-5, with D perhaps assigned TRBD1 or TRBD2 (5 bases each). This CDR3 region has 15 residues. From germline, CDR1 is LNHDA and CDR2 SQIVND (reference sequence). Trimming cost V 3 bases and J 1 base, with 12 bases left between them. CDR3 residues: CASSIRGRGQETQYF. The CDR3 coding sequence is TGTGCCAGTAGTATTCGGGGAAGGGGCCAAGAGACCCAGTACTTC. The variable domain in full, completed from reference TRBV19 and TRBJ2-5, reads DGGITQSPKYLFRKEGQNVTLSCEQNLNHDAMYWYRQDPGQGLRLIYYSQIVNDFQKGDIAEGYSVSREKKESFPLTVTSAQKNPTAFYLCASSIRGRGQETQYFGPGTRLLVL.

In nucleotides, the CDR3 is TGTGCCAGCTCACCAAGTTCGACCGAAGAGACCCAGTACTTC. Protein: CASSPSSTEETQYF. The V and J genes are TRBV18 and TRBJ2-5; no clear D gene. Germline V lookup: CDR1 KGHSH, CDR2 LQKENI. The length of the CDR3 is 14 residues. V dropped 2 bases and J dropped 3 bases, with 10 bases sitting between them.

The chain joins TRBV6-1 to TRBJ1-5, with TRBD1 identical over 9 bases. The CDR3 is 15 residues long. The ends lost 4 bases at V and 7 bases at J; junction bases unmatched: 8. Germline values: CDR1 MNHNS, CDR2 SASEGT. The CDR3 nucleotides read TGTGCCAGCAGTGTCACAGGGGGCGCGGGGCAGCCCCAGCATTTT. This encodes CASSVTGGAGQPQHF.

The chain employs TRBV28 and TRBJ1-5; D is unresolved. CDR1 MDHEN and CDR2 SYDVKM come from the germline V gene. CDR3 size: 15 residues. Trimming removed 8 bases from V and 4 bases from J, with 18 bases in between. CDR3 in amino acids: CASLPGEGGNQPQHF. As DNA, the CDR3 is TGTGCCAGCCTCCCCGGGGAGGGTGGGAATCAGCCCCAGCATTTT.

This clone was counted ten times or more. The gene calls are TRBV6-6 and TRBJ1-2, with D possibly TRBD1 on 5 matching bases. With 5 bases removed from V and 3 bases from J, the gap between germline ends came to 13 bases. The germline CDR1 and CDR2 sequences are MNHNY and SVGAGI (reference sequence). The CDR3 has 14 amino acids. CDR3 protein: CASSGGSRYYGYTF. The CDR3 coding sequence is TGTGCCAGCAGTGGGGGGTCCCGTTACTATGGCTACACCTTC.

This sequence joins TRBV21-1 and TRBJ2-7; no DNA check was done on the table's D call, TRBD2. TRBV21-1 is a known pseudogene. The CDR3 runs 16 residues. The CDR3 reads CASSTRGLAGPYEQYF. For the CDR3, the DNA is TGTGCCAGCAGCACGAGAGGACTAGCGGGGCCCTACGAGCAGTACTTC.

V gene TRBV28 combines with J gene TRBJ2-7; a weak D match, TRBD1 (6 bases). Germline V CDR1 and CDR2: MDHEN, SYDVKM. V lost 7 bases, J lost 0 bases, and 13 bases lay in between. The CDR3 is made up of 14 amino acids. Here the CDR3 reads CASTDSLSSYEQYF. CDR3 DNA: TGTGCCAGCACGGACAGCTTAAGCTCCTACGAGCAGTACTTC.